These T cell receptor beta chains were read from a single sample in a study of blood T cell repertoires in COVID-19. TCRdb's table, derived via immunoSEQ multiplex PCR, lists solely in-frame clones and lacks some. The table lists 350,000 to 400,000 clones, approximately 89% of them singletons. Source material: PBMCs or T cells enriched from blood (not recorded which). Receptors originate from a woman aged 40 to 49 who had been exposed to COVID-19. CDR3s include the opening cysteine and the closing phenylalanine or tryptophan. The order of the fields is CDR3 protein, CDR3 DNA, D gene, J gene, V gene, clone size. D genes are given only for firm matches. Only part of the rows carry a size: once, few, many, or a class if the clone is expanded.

cdr3_aa: CASSLRGSTEAFF; cdr3_nt: TGTGCCAGCAGCTTGCGGGGGAGCACTGAAGCTTTCTTT; d_call: -; j_call: TRBJ1-1; v_call: TRBV11-3; clone_size: once
cdr3_aa: CASSFRGDGYTF; cdr3_nt: TGTGCCAGCAGCTTCAGGGGTGATGGCTACACCTTC; d_call: -; j_call: TRBJ1-2; v_call: TRBV7-9; clone_size: -
cdr3_aa: CSVMTRKDRRRYEQYF; cdr3_nt: TGCAGCGTTATGACGAGAAAGGACAGGAGGAGATACGAGCAGTACTTC; d_call: TRBD1; j_call: TRBJ2-7; v_call: TRBV29-1; clone_size: -
cdr3_aa: CASSSRGSSYEQYF; cdr3_nt: TGTGCCAGCAGTTCCAGGGGGAGCTCCTACGAGCAGTACTTC; d_call: TRBD1; j_call: TRBJ2-7; v_call: TRBV7-2; clone_size: -
cdr3_aa: CASSIIRQANQPQHF; cdr3_nt: TGTGCCAGTAGTATTATTCGACAGGCCAATCAGCCCCAGCATTTT; d_call: -; j_call: TRBJ1-5; v_call: TRBV19; clone_size: -
cdr3_aa: CATSDNSETLNSYEQYF; cdr3_nt: TGTGCCACCAGTGATAATAGCGAGACCCTCAACTCCTACGAGCAGTACTTC; d_call: -; j_call: TRBJ2-7; v_call: TRBV24-1; clone_size: -
cdr3_aa: CSVFFRGNTEAFF; cdr3_nt: TGCAGCGTTTTCTTCAGGGGGAACACTGAAGCTTTCTTT; d_call: -; j_call: TRBJ1-1; v_call: TRBV29-1; clone_size: -
cdr3_aa: CASSLVRPSGHQPQHF; cdr3_nt: TGTGCCAGCAGCCTGGTCAGGCCCTCCGGCCATCAGCCCCAGCATTTT; d_call: -; j_call: TRBJ1-5; v_call: TRBV7-9; clone_size: -
cdr3_aa: CASTTGWGNTIYF; cdr3_nt: TGTGCCAGTACCACAGGGTGGGGAAACACCATATATTTT; d_call: -; j_call: TRBJ1-3; v_call: TRBV19; clone_size: -
cdr3_aa: CASSQRTPGLNYGYTF; cdr3_nt: TGTGCCAGCTCACAGCGGACACCGGGACTTAACTATGGCTACACCTTC; d_call: -; j_call: TRBJ1-2; v_call: TRBV18; clone_size: -
cdr3_aa: CASSPLVVDSLLNYGYTF; cdr3_nt: TGTGCCAGCAGCCCCTTAGTCGTGGACAGTCTCCTTAACTATGGCTACACCTTC; d_call: -; j_call: TRBJ1-2; v_call: TRBV7-8; clone_size: once
cdr3_aa: CASSPDGTRLAQHF; cdr3_nt: TGTGCCAGCAGCCCGGACGGTACTAGGTTAGCCCAGCATTTT; d_call: -; j_call: TRBJ1-5; v_call: TRBV7-2; clone_size: -
cdr3_aa: CATSTRTGAGNTIYF; cdr3_nt: TGTGCCACCAGCACCCGGACAGGGGCTGGAAACACCATATATTTT; d_call: TRBD1; j_call: TRBJ1-3; v_call: TRBV15; clone_size: once
cdr3_aa: CASTVGGVSSSPLHF; cdr3_nt: TGTGCCAGTACCGTCGGGGGGGTCTCATCCTCACCCCTCCACTTT; d_call: -; j_call: TRBJ1-6; v_call: TRBV19; clone_size: -
cdr3_aa: CASSFLYNSPLHF; cdr3_nt: TGTGCCAGCAGCTTCCTCTATAATTCACCCCTCCACTTT; d_call: -; j_call: TRBJ1-6; v_call: TRBV7-2; clone_size: few
cdr3_aa: CASSKGQGVNTGELFF; cdr3_nt: TGCGCCAGCAGCAAGGGACAGGGAGTTAACACCGGGGAGCTGTTTTTT; d_call: TRBD1; j_call: TRBJ2-2; v_call: TRBV5-1; clone_size: -
cdr3_aa: CASSEAGQQNQPQHF; cdr3_nt: TGTGCCAGCAGTGAGGCGGGACAGCAAAATCAGCCCCAGCATTTT; d_call: TRBD1; j_call: TRBJ1-5; v_call: TRBV6-1; clone_size: -
cdr3_aa: CSGNRGMNTEAFF; cdr3_nt: TGCAGCGGGAACAGGGGGATGAACACTGAAGCTTTCTTT; d_call: TRBD1; j_call: TRBJ1-1; v_call: TRBV29-1; clone_size: few
cdr3_aa: CASSLEPGNEQFF; cdr3_nt: TGTGCCAGCAGCTTAGAACCGGGCAATGAGCAGTTCTTC; d_call: -; j_call: TRBJ2-1; v_call: TRBV7-2; clone_size: -
cdr3_aa: CASRVHRGNTEAFF; cdr3_nt: TGTGCCAGCCGAGTTCATAGGGGGAACACTGAAGCTTTCTTT; d_call: -; j_call: TRBJ1-1; v_call: TRBV6-5; clone_size: -
cdr3_aa: CASSVGGLAGGADTQYF; cdr3_nt: TGTGCCAGCAGCGTAGGGGGACTAGCGGGAGGGGCAGATACGCAGTATTTT; d_call: TRBD2; j_call: TRBJ2-3; v_call: TRBV9; clone_size: -
cdr3_aa: CASSDTGGDGYTF; cdr3_nt: TGTGCCAGCAGCGATACAGGGGGGGATGGCTACACCTTC; d_call: TRBD1; j_call: TRBJ1-2; v_call: TRBV9; clone_size: -
cdr3_aa: CASSQVGGGSEQYF; cdr3_nt: TGTGCCAGCAGCCAAGTGGGGGGAGGAAGCGAGCAGTACTTC; d_call: -; j_call: TRBJ2-7; v_call: TRBV3-1/TRBV3-2; clone_size: -
cdr3_aa: CASSGQGLVPASTEAFF; cdr3_nt: TGTGCCAGCAGCGGTCAGGGTCTTGTCCCTGCCAGCACTGAAGCTTTCTTT; d_call: -; j_call: TRBJ1-1; v_call: TRBV13; clone_size: -
cdr3_aa: CAISGTENTEAFF; cdr3_nt: TGTGCCATCAGTGGGACAGAGAACACTGAAGCTTTCTTT; d_call: -; j_call: TRBJ1-1; v_call: TRBV10-3; clone_size: -
cdr3_aa: CASSSSGYNEQFF; cdr3_nt: TGTGCCAGCAGCTCTAGCGGCTACAATGAGCAGTTCTTC; d_call: TRBD2; j_call: TRBJ2-1; v_call: TRBV11-3; clone_size: -
cdr3_aa: CASSTETGGTEAFF; cdr3_nt: TGTGCCAGCAGTACTGAGACAGGTGGCACTGAAGCTTTCTTT; d_call: -; j_call: TRBJ1-1; v_call: TRBV6-5; clone_size: once
cdr3_aa: CATRDRTNEKLFF; cdr3_nt: TGTGCCACTAGGGACAGGACTAATGAAAAACTGTTTTTT; d_call: TRBD1; j_call: TRBJ1-4; v_call: TRBV19; clone_size: -
cdr3_aa: CASSVGTGGITEAFF; cdr3_nt: TGTGCCAGTAGCGTGGGGACAGGGGGGATTACTGAAGCTTTCTTT; d_call: TRBD1; j_call: TRBJ1-1; v_call: TRBV19; clone_size: -
cdr3_aa: CASSDSPNTEAFF; cdr3_nt: TGTGCCAGCAGCGACAGCCCGAACACTGAAGCTTTCTTT; d_call: -; j_call: TRBJ1-1; v_call: TRBV6-5; clone_size: -
cdr3_aa: CASSKGQTTEAFF; cdr3_nt: TGTGCCAGCAGTAAGGGACAGACCACTGAAGCTTTCTTT; d_call: TRBD1; j_call: TRBJ1-1; v_call: TRBV12-3/TRBV12-4; clone_size: -
cdr3_aa: CASSYNDRTGELFF; cdr3_nt: TGTGCCAGCAGCTATAATGACAGAACCGGGGAGCTGTTTTTT; d_call: -; j_call: TRBJ2-2; v_call: TRBV7-6; clone_size: -
cdr3_aa: CASSPSSGSTEAFF; cdr3_nt: TGTGCCAGCAGCCCGAGTAGCGGGAGCACTGAAGCTTTCTTT; d_call: -; j_call: TRBJ1-1; v_call: TRBV7-2; clone_size: -
cdr3_aa: CASSPGQLSYEQYF; cdr3_nt: TGTGCCAGCAGTCCGGGACAGCTTAGCTACGAGCAGTACTTC; d_call: TRBD1; j_call: TRBJ2-7; v_call: TRBV2; clone_size: -
cdr3_aa: CASSQFSGQRSYEQYF; cdr3_nt: TGTGCCAGCAGCCAGTTTTCGGGACAGCGATCCTACGAGCAGTACTTC; d_call: TRBD1; j_call: TRBJ2-7; v_call: TRBV3-1/TRBV3-2; clone_size: -
cdr3_aa: CASSLGQGFSSYEQYF; cdr3_nt: TGTGCCAGCAGCTTGGGACAGGGATTCAGCTCCTACGAGCAGTACTTC; d_call: TRBD1; j_call: TRBJ2-7; v_call: TRBV11-1; clone_size: -
cdr3_aa: CASSIQGLNYGYTF; cdr3_nt: TGTGCCAGTAGTATTCAGGGGCTGAACTATGGCTACACCTTC; d_call: -; j_call: TRBJ1-2; v_call: TRBV19; clone_size: -
cdr3_aa: CASSLSVDGRGTEAFF; cdr3_nt: TGTGCCAGCAGTTTATCAGTTGATGGAAGGGGGACTGAAGCTTTCTTT; d_call: -; j_call: TRBJ1-1; v_call: TRBV27; clone_size: -
cdr3_aa: CASSLWVGNQPQHF; cdr3_nt: TGTGCCAGCAGTTTATGGGTCGGGAATCAGCCCCAGCATTTT; d_call: -; j_call: TRBJ1-5; v_call: TRBV27; clone_size: -
cdr3_aa: CASSLRDRGSTQYF; cdr3_nt: TGTGCCAGCAGCCTTAGAGATAGGGGGAGTACGCAGTATTTT; d_call: -; j_call: TRBJ2-3; v_call: TRBV7-2; clone_size: -
cdr3_aa: CASILTGAGRGYGYTF; cdr3_nt: TGTGCCAGCATTCTCACTGGGGCAGGGAGGGGCTATGGCTACACCTTC; d_call: -; j_call: TRBJ1-2; v_call: TRBV28; clone_size: -
cdr3_aa: CASSSGRLDYGYTF; cdr3_nt: TGTGCCAGCAGCTCAGGTCGATTGGACTATGGCTACACCTTC; d_call: -; j_call: TRBJ1-2; v_call: TRBV5-6; clone_size: -
cdr3_aa: CASSSRQGYNQPQHF; cdr3_nt: TGTGCCAGCAGTAGTCGACAGGGATACAATCAGCCCCAGCATTTT; d_call: TRBD1; j_call: TRBJ1-5; v_call: TRBV6-2/TRBV6-3; clone_size: few
cdr3_aa: CASSSTPGTGFGYTF; cdr3_nt: TGTGCCAGCAGCAGTACGCCCGGGACAGGGTTTGGCTACACCTTC; d_call: TRBD1; j_call: TRBJ1-2; v_call: TRBV7-2; clone_size: -
cdr3_aa: CASSLWLGGTTEAFF; cdr3_nt: TGTGCCAGCAGCCTGTGGTTGGGAGGGACCACTGAAGCTTTCTTT; d_call: -; j_call: TRBJ1-1; v_call: TRBV11-3; clone_size: -
cdr3_aa: CASSQVGQELQETQYF; cdr3_nt: TGTGCCAGCAGCCAGGTGGGACAGGAGCTTCAAGAGACCCAGTACTTC; d_call: TRBD1; j_call: TRBJ2-5; v_call: TRBV7-6; clone_size: -
cdr3_aa: CASSQEFLRTDTQYF; cdr3_nt: TGTGCCAGCAGCCAAGAATTCTTACGGACAGATACGCAGTATTTT; d_call: -; j_call: TRBJ2-3; v_call: TRBV14; clone_size: -
cdr3_aa: CASSPGTSGAPSYNEQFF; cdr3_nt: TGTGCCAGCAGCCCCGGGACTAGCGGGGCACCTTCCTACAATGAGCAGTTCTTC; d_call: -; j_call: TRBJ2-1; v_call: TRBV21-1; clone_size: once
cdr3_aa: CASSYDRANYGYTF; cdr3_nt: TGTGCCAGCAGTTATGACAGAGCTAACTATGGCTACACCTTC; d_call: -; j_call: TRBJ1-2; v_call: TRBV6-5; clone_size: once
cdr3_aa: CASSLGVSSGRTGYTF; cdr3_nt: TGCGCCAGCAGCTTGGGAGTCTCGTCAGGGAGGACTGGCTACACCTTC; d_call: -; j_call: TRBJ1-2; v_call: TRBV5-1; clone_size: -
cdr3_aa: CASSPSAGGISGELFF; cdr3_nt: TGTGCCAGCTCACCTTCCGCAGGGGGCATTTCCGGGGAGCTGTTTTTT; d_call: TRBD1; j_call: TRBJ2-2; v_call: TRBV18; clone_size: -
cdr3_aa: CASSFHTRRGQANLNTEAFF; cdr3_nt: TGTGCCAGCAGTTTCCACACCCGGCGGGGACAGGCCAACCTGAACACTGAAGCTTTCTTT; d_call: TRBD1; j_call: TRBJ1-1; v_call: TRBV2; clone_size: -
cdr3_aa: CAWRWQGAGDTQYF; cdr3_nt: TGTGCCTGGAGATGGCAGGGGGCAGGGGATACGCAGTATTTT; d_call: TRBD1; j_call: TRBJ2-3; v_call: TRBV30; clone_size: -